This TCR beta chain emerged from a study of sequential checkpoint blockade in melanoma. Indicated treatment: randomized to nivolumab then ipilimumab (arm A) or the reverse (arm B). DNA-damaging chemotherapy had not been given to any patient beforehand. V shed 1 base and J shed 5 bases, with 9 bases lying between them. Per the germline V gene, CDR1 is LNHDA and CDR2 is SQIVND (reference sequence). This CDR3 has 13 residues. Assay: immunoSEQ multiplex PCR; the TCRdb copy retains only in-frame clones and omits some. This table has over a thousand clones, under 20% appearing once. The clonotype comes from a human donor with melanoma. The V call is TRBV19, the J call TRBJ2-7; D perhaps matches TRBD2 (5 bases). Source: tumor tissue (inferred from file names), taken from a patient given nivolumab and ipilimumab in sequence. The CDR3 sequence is CASSIASGNEQYF. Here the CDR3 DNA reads TGTGCCAGTAGTATAGCTTCGGGGAACGAGCAGTACTTC.